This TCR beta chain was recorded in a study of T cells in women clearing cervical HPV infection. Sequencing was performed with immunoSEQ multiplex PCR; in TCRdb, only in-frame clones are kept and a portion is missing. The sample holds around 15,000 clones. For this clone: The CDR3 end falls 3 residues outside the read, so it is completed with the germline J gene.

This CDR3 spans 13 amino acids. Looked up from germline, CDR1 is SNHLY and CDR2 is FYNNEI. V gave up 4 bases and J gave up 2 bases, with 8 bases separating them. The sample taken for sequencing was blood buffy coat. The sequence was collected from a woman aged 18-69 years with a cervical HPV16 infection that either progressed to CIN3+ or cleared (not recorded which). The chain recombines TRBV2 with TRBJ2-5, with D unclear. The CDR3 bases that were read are TGTGCCAGCAGTGTGGGCAAACAAGAGACC. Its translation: CASSVGKQET. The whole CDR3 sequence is CASSVGKQETQYF.